A single sample is the source of the 27 T cell receptor beta chains below, sequenced in a study of blood T cell repertoires in COVID-19. Only in-frame clones appear in the TCRdb table, and some are missing; sequencing was by immunoSEQ multiplex PCR. The sample yields some 100,000 clones, roughly nine tenths seen once. Sequencing was carried out using peripheral blood. Receptors were obtained from a woman older than 75 with active COVID-19.

The rearrangement links TRBV9 to TRBJ2-2; weak D call: TRBD1 (6 bases). The V end was cut by 0 bases, the J end by 9 bases, with 21 bases between. The CDR3 loop spans 17 amino acids. The germline V gene has CDR1 SGDLS and CDR2 YYNGEE. CDR3 sequence reads: CASSVDGTLTPWRELFF. For the CDR3, the DNA is TGTGCCAGCAGCGTAGATGGGACATTAACCCCGTGGAGGGAGCTGTTTTTT.

The rearrangement links TRBV9 to TRBJ1-2; D remains ambiguous. Germline V gene data show CDR1 as SGDLS and CDR2 as YYNGEE. The CDR3 extends over 13 amino acids. The germline V and J ends were trimmed by 0 bases and 8 bases, with 11 bases remaining between them. CDR3 nucleotides: TGTGCCAGCAGCGTAGAGGGAGTGCGGGGCTACACCTTC. This codes for CASSVEGVRGYTF.

The chain joins TRBV4-1 to TRBJ2-1; TRBD2 matches 10 bases. From germline, CDR1 is MGHRA and CDR2 YSYEKL. Unmatched junction bases numbered 12, after V lost 4 bases and J lost 6 bases. The CDR3 has 17 residues. The CDR3 spells CASSPDRASGSANEQFF. CDR3 coding DNA: TGCGCCAGCAGCCCTGATCGGGCTAGCGGGAGCGCCAATGAGCAGTTCTTC.

V gene TRBV28 combines with J gene TRBJ2-6, with a possible D match to TRBD2 (6 bases). This CDR3 has 15 residues. In germline, CDR1 is MDHEN, CDR2 SYDVKM. Trimming pared 5 bases from V and 5 bases from J, leaving 13 bases between. CDR3 residues: CASSRRGPRANVLTF. The CDR3 DNA follows: TGTGCCAGCAGTCGGAGGGGCCCCAGGGCCAACGTCCTGACTTTC. Variable domain in full (rest from reference TRBV28 and TRBJ2-6): DVKVTQSSRYLVKRTGEKVFLECVQDMDHENMFWYRQDPGLGLRLIYFSYDVKMKEKGDIPEGYSVSREKKERFSLILESASTNQTSMYLCASSRRGPRANVLTFGAGSRLTVL.

The V gene is TRBV27, the J gene TRBJ2-3; 7 nucleotides align to TRBD2. V lost 1 base, J lost 7 bases, and 8 bases stayed unmatched. Germline V gives CDR1 MNHEY, CDR2 SMNVEV (reference sequence). The CDR3 consists of 15 residues. CDR3 sequence (DNA): TGTGCCAGCAGTTTATGGTCTAGCGGTCCGAATACGCAGTATTTT. Its protein is CASSLWSSGPNTQYF.

The chain uses TRBV6-2 or TRBV6-3 and TRBJ2-5; 14 bases fit TRBD2. The germline V gene encodes CDR1 MNHEY and CDR2 SVGEGT. This CDR3 has 20 residues. V lost 2 bases, J lost 7 bases, and 18 bases stayed unmatched. The CDR3 here is CASSYPEGTSGSNQAGTQYF. The CDR3, as DNA: TGTGCCAGCAGTTACCCCGAAGGGACTAGCGGGAGCAACCAGGCAGGGACCCAGTACTTC.

The rearrangement joins TRBV7-2 to TRBJ1-5; D not resolved. Germline assignment: CDR1 SGHTA and CDR2 FQGNSA. V was pared by 5 bases and J by 3 bases, with 14 bases between. The CDR3 runs 15 residues. The CDR3 DNA sequence: TGTGCCAGCAGCCGGGGAGGGCGACTCAATCAGCCCCAGCATTTT. This encodes CASSRGGRLNQPQHF.

The rearrangement uses TRBV3-1 (or the pseudogene TRBV3-2) and TRBJ2-1; D unclear. Germline CDR1 reads LGHDT; CDR2 reads YNNKEL (reference sequence). This CDR3 has 20 residues. V dropped 0 bases and J dropped 3 bases, with 24 bases sitting between them. The CDR3 sequence: CASSQELALYGARIYNEQFF. CDR3 bases: TGTGCCAGCAGCCAAGAACTGGCTCTGTACGGAGCCCGAATCTACAATGAGCAGTTCTTC.

This clone was seen a single time. The chain employs TRBV28 and TRBJ1-5, with a tentative D call TRBD1 (6 bases). Per the germline V gene, CDR1 is MDHEN and CDR2 is SYDVKM. CDR3 size: 15 residues. The V end was cut by 5 bases, the J end by 2 bases, with 13 bases between. The CDR3 is CASSRQQGGNQPQHF. The CDR3 nucleotides are TGTGCCAGCAGTCGCCAACAGGGAGGCAATCAGCCCCAGCATTTT.

V usage is TRBV6-5 and J usage is TRBJ2-7; TRBD1 matches at 7 bases. CDR3 length equals 14 residues. The V gene's germline CDR1 is MNHEY and CDR2 SVGAGI. The V and J ends lost 5 bases and 0 bases, in that order; junction bases with no gene match: 4. CDR3 coding DNA: TGTGCCAGCAGTAGGGACAGCTTCTCCTACGAGCAGTACTTC. Translation gives CASSRDSFSYEQYF.

The chain links TRBV5-4 to TRBJ1-4; 11 nucleotides align to TRBD1. The CDR3 spans 18 residues. Germline lookup yields CDR1 SGHNT and CDR2 YYREEE (reference sequence). V was clipped by 4 bases and J by 3 bases; unmatched bases: 11. The CDR3, as DNA: TGTGCCAGCAGCCGAGATGGACAGGGGGCGCGGGCTAATGAAAAACTGTTTTTT. It specifies CASSRDGQGARANEKLFF.

Only a few counts were recorded for this clone. The chain has TRBV24-1 and TRBJ2-1, with D possibly matching TRBD2 (6 bases). The CDR3 extends over 16 amino acids. V lost 1 base, J lost 3 bases, and 12 bases lay in between. The germline gives CDR1 KGHDR, CDR2 SFDVKD. Here the CDR3 DNA reads TGTGCCACCAGTGATTTTTCCGGGACTTACTACAATGAGCAGTTCTTC. The encoded protein is CATSDFSGTYYNEQFF.

The chain uses TRBV5-6 and TRBJ1-2; 10 nucleotides align to TRBD1. This CDR3 has 17 residues. After removal of 4 bases from V and 2 bases from J, the junction contained 11 bases not matched to a gene. In germline, CDR1 is SGHDT, CDR2 YYEEEE. CDR3 nucleotides: TGTGCCAGCAGCCCAGCCGGGACAGGGGTTTTCAACTATGGCTACACCTTC. Translating it yields CASSPAGTGVFNYGYTF.

The chain is built from TRBV7-2 and TRBJ2-7; the D is unclear. The V gene's germline CDR1 is SGHTA and CDR2 FQGNSA. This CDR3 spans 13 amino acids. Trimming cost V 0 bases and J 4 bases, with 7 bases left between them. CDR3 residues: CASSLAAPYEQYF. CDR3 DNA sequence: TGTGCCAGCAGCTTAGCGGCCCCGTACGAGCAGTACTTC.

The chain joins TRBV27 to TRBJ1-2; weak D call: TRBD1 (6 bases). The CDR3 is 15 residues long. CDR1 and CDR2 from the germline V gene are MNHEY and SMNVEV (reference sequence). V was clipped by 5 bases and J by 4 bases, with 17 bases between them. The CDR3, as DNA: TGTGCCAGCAGTCTAGGGACATCCGGGCTCTATGGCTACACCTTC. Its translation is CASSLGTSGLYGYTF.

J is TRBJ2-2 and V is TRBV9; D possibly corresponds to TRBD1 (6 bases). There are 15 residues in the CDR3. The V gene's germline CDR1 is SGDLS and CDR2 YYNGEE. The V end lost 1 base, the J end lost 5 bases, and 12 bases lay between the germline ends. CDR3 loop: CASSVSVRGTGELFF. The CDR3 DNA reads TGTGCCAGCAGCGTAAGCGTCAGGGGAACCGGGGAGCTGTTTTTT.

V is TRBV3-1 (or the pseudogene TRBV3-2) and J is TRBJ1-5, with 7 bases aligning to TRBD1. J lost 9 bases, V lost 4 bases, and 6 bases had no gene match. From germline, CDR1 is LGHDT and CDR2 YNNKEL (reference sequence). The CDR3 runs 13 residues. CDR3 loop: CASSRGQIRPQHF. The CDR3 region has the DNA TGTGCCAGCAGCCGGGGACAGATCAGGCCCCAGCATTTT.

The rearrangement joins TRBV5-1 to TRBJ2-7; weak D call: TRBD2 (7 bases). CDR1 and CDR2 from the germline V gene are SGHRS and YFSETQ. V lost 0 bases to trimming and J lost 6 bases, with 10 bases between them. The CDR3 is made up of 13 amino acids. CDR3 DNA: TGCGCCAGCAGCTTGGTTGGGGGGGCCGAGCAGTACTTC. Encoded protein: CASSLVGGAEQYF.

V gene TRBV4-3 combines with J gene TRBJ1-4, with 9 bases that match TRBD1. Germline V lookup: CDR1 LGHNA, CDR2 YSLEER. This CDR3 is 15 amino acids long. The junction had 8 bases not matched to a gene; V was cut back by 4 bases and J by 8 bases. The CDR3 sequence is CASSPGQGFWEKLFF. In DNA, the CDR3 is TGCGCCAGCAGCCCTGGACAGGGGTTTTGGGAAAAACTGTTTTTT.

J is TRBJ2-2 and V is TRBV18, with 9 nucleotides matching TRBD1. The CDR3 loop spans 16 amino acids. Germline V lookup: CDR1 KGHSH, CDR2 LQKENI. J was trimmed by 1 base and V by 2 bases; bases with no gene match: 2. The CDR3 DNA is TGTGCCAGCTCACCATTGGGACAGGGGAACACCGGGGAGCTGTTTTTT. Protein: CASSPLGQGNTGELFF.

V usage is TRBV6-5 and J usage is TRBJ1-1, with D perhaps matching TRBD1 (6 bases). The V gene's germline CDR1 is MNHEY and CDR2 SVGAGI. This CDR3 comprises 14 residues. Trimming removed 7 bases at V and 7 bases at J, with 19 bases between. The CDR3 protein is CASTLRAGAIEAFF. In DNA form, the CDR3 reads TGTGCCAGCACCCTAAGGGCAGGGGCCATTGAAGCTTTCTTT.

This chain joins TRBV6-5 and TRBJ1-2; no definite D call. Germline CDR1 reads MNHEY; CDR2 reads SVGAGI. This CDR3 contains 14 residues. Trimming stripped 2 bases from V and 4 bases from J, with 11 bases between. The CDR3 spells CASSYGSASYGYTF. The CDR3 nucleotides read TGTGCCAGCAGTTACGGTTCGGCTAGCTATGGCTACACCTTC.

The V call is TRBV18, the J call TRBJ2-1, with 9 bases matching TRBD1. The CDR3 spans 17 residues. Per germline, CDR1 KGHSH and CDR2 LQKENI. V lost 4 bases, J lost 0 bases, and 7 bases stayed unmatched. The CDR3 DNA reads TGTGCCAGCTCACGACGGGGGACAGGGTCCTCCTACAATGAGCAGTTCTTC. This codes for CASSRRGTGSSYNEQFF.

This sequence joins TRBV11-2 and TRBJ2-1; 8 bases align to TRBD2. The CDR3 consists of 14 residues. The germline V gene has CDR1 SGHAT and CDR2 FQNNGV. Trimming cost V 5 bases and J 9 bases; bases outside gene matches: 9. As DNA, the CDR3 is TGTGCCAGCAGCCCCCTAAGCGGGAGTTCTGAGCAGTTCTTC. This encodes CASSPLSGSSEQFF.

V usage is TRBV28 and J usage is TRBJ1-1, with 8 bases aligning to TRBD1. Germline V lookup: CDR1 MDHEN, CDR2 SYDVKM. The V segment lost 7 bases and the J segment 1 base; nucleotides outside the gene matches: 5. CDR3 length: 14 amino acids. The CDR3 sequence: CASILGQGNTEAFF. In DNA form, the CDR3 reads TGTGCCAGCATTCTCGGACAGGGGAACACTGAAGCTTTCTTT.

V and J are TRBV2 and TRBJ2-3; 8 bases are shared with TRBD2. From germline, CDR1 is SNHLY and CDR2 FYNNEI. V shed 7 bases and J 4 bases; nucleotides not matched to a gene: 13. The CDR3 covers 16 residues. For the CDR3, the DNA is TGTGCCAGCACATCCAGGGCGAGCGGGAGTTCAGATACGCAGTATTTT. Encoded protein: CASTSRASGSSDTQYF.

The CDR3 is CASSPAAQGWEQYF. The CDR3 nucleotides read TGTGCCAGCAGCCCAGCGGCCCAGGGGTGGGAGCAGTACTTC. This chain uses TRBV3-1 (or the pseudogene TRBV3-2) with TRBJ2-7, with D possibly being TRBD1 (6 bases). V was clipped by 4 bases and J by 7 bases, with 17 bases between them. Per germline, CDR1 LGHDT and CDR2 YNNKEL (reference sequence). The length of the CDR3 is 14 residues.